One and the same sample provided the 10 T cell receptor beta chains below, sequenced in a study of cytotoxic CD8 clonotypes in ibrutinib-treated CLL. The protocol was immunoSEQ multiplex PCR, while the TCRdb copy is restricted to in-frame clones and leaves out a portion. Among 150,000 or so clones, approximately 80% were seen once, and the ten largest hold approximately 7.6%. Sequenced here: PBMCs, sampled after 36 months of ibrutinib treatment. The origin of the receptors is a human donor with chronic lymphocytic leukemia.

The rearrangement links TRBV25-1 to TRBJ2-3; 10 positions agree with TRBD2. Trimming at V came to 8 bases and at J to 4 bases, leaving 12 bases not matched to a gene. The CDR3 consists of 16 residues. Germline-derived CDR1 and CDR2 are MGHDK and SYGVNS. The CDR3 nucleotides are TGTGCCAGCCAAGGGAAGCGGGGGGGCGGCTCAGATACGCAGTATTTT. Amino acids: CASQGKRGGGSDTQYF. Full variable domain (rest looked up from reference TRBV25-1 and TRBJ2-3): EADIYQTPRYLVIGTGKKITLECSQTMGHDKMYWYQQDPGMELHLIHYSYGVNSTEKGDLSSESTVSRIRTEHFPLTLESARPSHTSQYLCASQGKRGGGSDTQYFGPGTRLTVL.

The rearrangement uses TRBV25-1 and TRBJ2-5, with TRBD1 matching over 8 bases. The length of the CDR3 is 15 residues. The germline CDR1 and CDR2 sequences are MGHDK and SYGVNS. The V gene end was trimmed by 5 bases and the J gene end by 5 bases; junction bases not matched to a gene: 10. The CDR3 nucleotides are TGTGCCAGCAGTAGCCGGGACAGGTCCCGTGAGACCCAGTACTTC. Its protein product is CASSSRDRSRETQYF.

This sequence joins TRBV29-1 and TRBJ2-1; 7 bases agree with TRBD2. The germline gives CDR1 SQVTM, CDR2 ANQGSEA. Unmatched junction bases numbered 18, after V lost 7 bases and J lost 6 bases. CDR3 length equals 16 residues. Here the CDR3 reads CSAEGTLAVISNEQFF. As DNA, the CDR3 is TGCAGCGCCGAAGGGACGCTAGCGGTCATATCCAATGAGCAGTTCTTC.

V usage is TRBV2 and J usage is TRBJ1-2, with 8 bases identical to TRBD1. CDR1 and CDR2 from the germline V gene are SNHLY and FYNNEI. V was clipped by 6 bases and J by 3 bases; unmatched bases: 9. The CDR3 sequence is 15 residues long. The CDR3: CASRAQGAFHYGYTF. The CDR3 nucleotides are TGTGCCAGCAGAGCCCAGGGGGCTTTTCACTATGGCTACACCTTC.

The chain employs TRBV25-1 and TRBJ2-7, with 8 bases aligning to TRBD1. This CDR3 has 11 amino acids. Trimming removed 4 bases from V and 10 bases from J; junction bases left unmatched: 3. Per germline, CDR1 MGHDK and CDR2 SYGVNS. CDR3 DNA sequence: TGTGCCAGCAGTGTGACAGGGGAACAGTACTTC. It yields the protein CASSVTGEQYF.

The CDR3 DNA follows: TGTGCCAGCTCACCTGCGTCGGATGCCTCCGACACCTTC. Translating gives CASSPASDASDTF. The chain has TRBV18 and TRBJ1-2; D not certain. CDR3 size: 13 residues. The V gene lost 3 bases and the J gene lost 12 bases, with 17 bases spanning the gap. In germline, CDR1 is KGHSH, CDR2 LQKENI.

There are a few counts of this clone. The chain couples TRBV19 to TRBJ2-3, with a weak D call TRBD2 (6 bases). V was pared by 6 bases and J by 9 bases, with 13 bases between. CDR1 is LNHDA, CDR2 SQIVND, per germline (reference sequence). The CDR3 has 12 amino acids. CDR3 residues: CASSQTRGTQYF. In DNA, the CDR3 is TGTGCCAGTAGCCAAACTCGGGGGACGCAGTATTTT.

The chain carries TRBV7-9 and TRBJ2-7; TRBD2 aligns across 8 bases. The CDR3 runs 13 residues. The V segment lost 6 bases and the J segment 6 bases; nucleotides outside the gene matches: 7. Germline V CDR1 and CDR2: SEHNR, FQNEAQ (reference sequence). This CDR3 is CASRTGLDREQYF. The CDR3 DNA reads TGTGCCAGCAGAACGGGACTAGACCGCGAGCAGTACTTC.

V usage is TRBV5-1 and J usage is TRBJ1-3; perhaps TRBD1 as D (5 bases). This CDR3 is 16 amino acids long. The germline V gene encodes CDR1 SGHRS and CDR2 YFSETQ. V was clipped by 4 bases and J by 4 bases, with 18 bases between them. The CDR3 protein is CASSPEFGGLGNTIYF. Written as DNA, the CDR3 is TGCGCCAGCAGCCCCGAGTTTGGGGGGTTGGGAAACACCATATATTTT.

In regard to this clone: With a much larger clone just one base away, this may be a read error. This sequence joins TRBV2 and TRBJ1-6; D possibly corresponds to TRBD1 (5 bases). Trimming left V 11 bases short and J 9 bases short, with 17 bases between. The germline V gene encodes CDR1 SNHLY and CDR2 FYNNEI. The CDR3 has 13 amino acids. CDR3: CAGMGTLGSPLHF. The CDR3 DNA is TGTGCCGGCATGGGGACTTTGGGTTCACCCCTCCACTTT.